This record concerns one TCR beta chain sequence. The data are from a study of Ad26.COV2.S vaccination and SARS-CoV-2 variants. Regarding treatment: around 19 received Ad26.COV2.S at low or high dose, single or two shots; several received placebo; per-sample allocation not given. Vaccine and placebo recipients were sampled on day 63 after the first injection. Germline CDR1 reads SGHRS; CDR2 reads YFSETQ. With 2 bases removed from V and 5 bases from J, the gap between germline ends came to 13 bases. The CDR3 loop spans 15 amino acids. The protocol was immunoSEQ multiplex PCR, while the TCRdb copy is restricted to in-frame clones and leaves out a portion. The repertoire holds roughly 500,000 clones, with approximately 89% as singletons.

The sample here was peripheral blood, taken in a trial of Ad26.COV2.S vaccine versus placebo. The V call is TRBV5-1, the J call TRBJ1-4, with D perhaps matching TRBD1 (5 bases). The sequence came from a person between 18 and 65 years old who received the Ad26.COV2.S COVID-19 vaccine or a placebo. CDR3 nucleotides: TGCGCCAGCAGCTTCGCCGGGACGGAGAATGAAAAACTGTTTTTT. Encoded protein: CASSFAGTENEKLFF.